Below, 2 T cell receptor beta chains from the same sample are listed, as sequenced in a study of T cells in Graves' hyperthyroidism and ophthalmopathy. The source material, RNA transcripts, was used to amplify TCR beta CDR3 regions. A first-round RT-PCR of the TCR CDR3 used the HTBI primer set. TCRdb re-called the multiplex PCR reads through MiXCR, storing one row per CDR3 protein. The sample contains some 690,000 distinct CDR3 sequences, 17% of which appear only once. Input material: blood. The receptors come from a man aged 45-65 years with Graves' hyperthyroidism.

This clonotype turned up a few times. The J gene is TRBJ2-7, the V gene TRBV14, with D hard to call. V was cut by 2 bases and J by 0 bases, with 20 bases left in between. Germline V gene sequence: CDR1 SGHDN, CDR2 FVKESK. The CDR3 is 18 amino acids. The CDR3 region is CASSQNPFLVSHSYEQYF. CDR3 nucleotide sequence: TGTGCCAGCAGCCAAAACCCCTTCCTAGTCTCCCACTCCTACGAGCAGTACTTC.

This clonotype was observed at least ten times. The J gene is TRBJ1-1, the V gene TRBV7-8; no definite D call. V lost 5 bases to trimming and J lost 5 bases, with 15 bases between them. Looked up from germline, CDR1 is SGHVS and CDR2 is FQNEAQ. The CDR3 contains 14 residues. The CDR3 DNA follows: TGTGCCAGCAGCCCGCGGCAGTTGAGGACTGAAGCTTTCTTT. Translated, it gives CASSPRQLRTEAFF.